Presented here are 27 T cell receptor beta chains from one specimen sequenced in a study of cytomegalovirus exposure and HLA in healthy donors. The PCR was carried out with 60 Vbeta primers and 13 Jbeta primers. Sequencing used immunoSEQ multiplex PCR; TCRdb keeps in-frame clones, though not all of them. The data contain some 150,000 clones, about 76% of them singletons. Sequences were obtained from PBMCs. The receptor set was obtained from a man aged 25 to 45 in good health and CMV-seropositive.

This sequence joins TRBV5-1 and TRBJ2-7; 9 bases fit TRBD1. CDR1 and CDR2 (germline): SGHRS, YFSETQ. The junction had 8 bases not matched to a gene; V was cut back by 1 base and J by 6 bases. The CDR3 runs to 15 residues. The CDR3 bases are TGCGCCAGCAGCTTGACCGGGACAGGGCCCTCCGAGCAGTACTTC. Its protein is CASSLTGTGPSEQYF.

The rearrangement links TRBV4-2 to TRBJ1-2; no firm D call. Trimming pared 1 base from V and 4 bases from J, leaving 13 bases between. CDR1 is LGHNA and CDR2 is YNFKEQ in the germline V gene. This CDR3 contains 15 residues. The CDR3 is CASSQASGEVYGYTF. Here the CDR3 DNA reads TGTGCCAGCAGCCAAGCTTCCGGGGAGGTCTATGGCTACACCTTC.

CDR3: CASSWSIPTGELFF. The CDR3 nucleotides are TGCGCCAGCAGCTGGAGCATCCCCACCGGGGAGCTGTTTTTT. The rearrangement joins TRBV5-1 to TRBJ2-2; D is undetermined. The CDR3 contains 14 residues. CDR1 is SGHRS and CDR2 is YFSETQ in the germline V gene. Trimming cost V 3 bases and J 4 bases, with 10 bases left between them.

The chain has TRBV19 and TRBJ1-2, with 8 bases lining up with TRBD1. The CDR3 has 14 residues. V shed 5 bases and J 7 bases; nucleotides not matched to a gene: 9. The germline gives CDR1 LNHDA, CDR2 SQIVND (reference sequence). CDR3 in DNA: TGTGCCAGTAGTCCCTTAGACAGGGGTGCTGGCTACACCTTC. It yields the protein CASSPLDRGAGYTF.

The chain joins TRBV13 to TRBJ1-1, with 8 bases aligning to TRBD1. The CDR3 contains 14 residues. The germline gives CDR1 PRHDT, CDR2 FYEKMQ (reference sequence). Germline trimming cut 5 bases from V and 3 bases from J; bases unmatched to any gene: 5. This CDR3 is CASSLDRAHTEAFF. For the CDR3, the DNA is TGTGCCAGCAGCCTGGACAGGGCGCACACTGAAGCTTTCTTT. The complete variable domain, with remaining parts taken from reference TRBV13 and TRBJ1-1, reads AAGVIQSPRHLIKEKRETATLKCYPIPRHDTVYWYQQGPGQDPQFLISFYEKMQSDKGSIPDRFSAQQFSDYHSELNMSSLELGDSALYFCASSLDRAHTEAFFGQGTRLTVV.

This clone was counted between two and nine times. V gene TRBV29-1 combines with J gene TRBJ2-4, with TRBD2 as a possible D gene (7 bases). Germline lookup yields CDR1 SQVTM and CDR2 ANQGSEA. V was cut by 3 bases and J by 8 bases, with 17 bases left in between. The CDR3 loop spans 14 amino acids. The CDR3 nucleotides are TGCAGCGTTGACCTCGGAGGGGAGGGGGACATTCAGTACTTC. Protein: CSVDLGGEGDIQYF.

V gene TRBV15 combines with J gene TRBJ1-5, with TRBD1 matching 7 bases. V gave up 5 bases and J gave up 5 bases; unmatched junction bases: 3. CDR3 length: 13 amino acids. CDR1 and CDR2 from the germline V gene are LNHNV and YYDKDF (reference sequence). CDR3 DNA: TGTGCCACCAGCCTTACAGGGGATCAGCCCCAGCATTTT. It yields the protein CATSLTGDQPQHF.

The gene calls are TRBV11-2 and TRBJ1-1; D ambiguous. This CDR3 contains 15 residues. Germline lookup yields CDR1 SGHAT and CDR2 FQNNGV. V dropped 1 base and J dropped 1 base, with 10 bases sitting between them. The CDR3 region is CASSLGGQRNTEAFF. CDR3 in DNA: TGTGCCAGCAGCTTAGGAGGGCAGCGGAACACTGAAGCTTTCTTT.

This clone was detected a few times. V gene TRBV5-1 combines with J gene TRBJ2-6, with a weak D call TRBD2 (5 bases). V was shortened by 0 bases and J by 1 base, with 8 bases between the two germline ends. The CDR3 is made up of 16 amino acids. The germline CDR1 and CDR2 sequences are SGHRS and YFSETQ. Here the CDR3 DNA reads TGCGCCAGCAGCTTGGGGGAGAGGTCTGGGGCCAACGTCCTGACTTTC. Protein sequence: CASSLGERSGANVLTF.

The chain joins TRBV5-6 to TRBJ2-5, with 8 bases that match TRBD1. The CDR3 runs 15 residues. The V segment lost 3 bases and the J segment 3 bases; nucleotides outside the gene matches: 7. Germline CDR1 SGHDT, CDR2 YYEEEE. For the CDR3, the DNA is TGTGCCAGCAGCTGGGCGGGGACAGGTGAAGAGACCCAGTACTTC. Translating gives CASSWAGTGEETQYF.

The chain combines TRBV9 with TRBJ1-5, with D tentatively TRBD1 (5 bases). Trimming took 0 bases from V and 3 from J, leaving 10 bases between them. Germline V gene lookup returns CDR1 SGDLS and CDR2 YYNGEE. The CDR3 runs to 15 residues. The CDR3 sequence is CASSVAGQVNQPQHF. The CDR3 nucleotides are TGTGCCAGCAGCGTAGCTGGACAAGTCAATCAGCCCCAGCATTTT.

This clone was observed once. V usage is TRBV7-9 and J usage is TRBJ1-2; D is possibly TRBD1 (6 bases). Per germline, CDR1 SEHNR and CDR2 FQNEAQ (reference sequence). The CDR3 has 13 amino acids. The ends were cut back, 5 bases at V and 9 bases at J, with 16 bases in the middle. The CDR3 DNA sequence: TGTGCCAGCAGCGACGACAGGAGCTTGAGCTACACCTTC. This sequence encodes CASSDDRSLSYTF.

V and J are TRBV30 and TRBJ1-2, with D hard to call. Trimming took off 0 bases at V and 2 bases at J, with 10 bases between the two ends. The V gene's germline CDR1 is GTSNPN and CDR2 SVGIG (reference sequence). This CDR3 spans 14 amino acids. The CDR3 reads CAWSVPQVNYGYTF. The CDR3 nucleotides are TGTGCCTGGAGTGTACCTCAGGTGAACTATGGCTACACCTTC.

The chain links TRBV12-5 to TRBJ1-1; D is unresolved. V gave up 3 bases and J gave up 1 base, with 9 bases separating them. The CDR3 sequence is 14 residues long. Per germline, CDR1 LGHNT and CDR2 FRNRAP. The CDR3 region is CASGLRGENTEAFF. The CDR3 DNA reads TGTGCTAGTGGTTTACGGGGTGAGAACACTGAAGCTTTCTTT. Variable domain in full (rest from reference TRBV12-5 and TRBJ1-1): DARVTQTPRHKVTEMGQEVTMRCQPILGHNTVFWYRQTMMQGLELLAYFRNRAPLDDSGMPKDRFSAEMPDATLATLKIQPSEPRDSAVYFCASGLRGENTEAFFGQGTRLTVV.

J is TRBJ1-5 and V is TRBV19, with 9 bases that match TRBD1. The CDR3 has 15 amino acids. V was clipped by 6 bases and J by 2 bases; unmatched bases: 5. Germline V gives CDR1 LNHDA, CDR2 SQIVND (reference sequence). The CDR3 reads CASRTQGAGNQPQHF. CDR3 bases: TGTGCCAGTAGGACACAGGGGGCTGGCAATCAGCCCCAGCATTTT.

This clone has a handful of counts. J is TRBJ1-1 and V is TRBV18, with D uncertain. This CDR3 has 14 amino acids. Germline V gene data show CDR1 as KGHSH and CDR2 as LQKENI. V lost 0 bases and J 8 bases, leaving 13 bases between the germline ends. DNA of the CDR3: TGTGCCAGCTCACCACCGATTTTTTTTGGCGAAGCTTTCTTT. It codes for CASSPPIFFGEAFF. The full variable domain, its missing parts supplied by reference TRBV18 and TRBJ1-1, is NAGVMQNPRHLVRRRGQEARLRCSPMKGHSHVYWYRQLPEEGLKFMVYLQKENIIDESGMPKERFSAEFPKEGPSILRIQQVVRGDSAAYFCASSPPIFFGEAFFGQGTRLTVV.

The chain has TRBV4-1 and TRBJ1-2, with 7 bases lining up with TRBD1. The germline V gene has CDR1 MGHRA and CDR2 YSYEKL. This CDR3 comprises 15 residues. V lost 4 bases, J lost 5 bases, and 10 bases stayed unmatched. CDR3: CASSPARDSPYGYTF. As DNA, the CDR3 is TGCGCCAGCAGCCCCGCTCGGGACAGTCCGTATGGCTACACCTTC.

CDR3 coding DNA: TGCAGCGCTAACTTAGCGGGAGAGACCCAGTACTTC. It yields the protein CSANLAGETQYF. The rearrangement joins TRBV29-1 to TRBJ2-5; the match to TRBD2 covers 7 bases. V was clipped by 7 bases and J by 4 bases; unmatched bases: 6. This CDR3 has 12 amino acids. Germline loops: CDR1 SQVTM, CDR2 ANQGSEA.

In the case of this clone: The sample carries other DNA sequences with the same CDR3. The chain is built from TRBV5-1 and TRBJ1-5; the match to TRBD1 covers 9 bases. CDR3 size: 15 residues. V gave up 5 bases and J gave up 3 bases; unmatched junction bases: 6. Germline V lookup: CDR1 SGHRS, CDR2 YFSETQ. The CDR3: CASSPGTGYNQPQHF. DNA for the CDR3: TGCGCCAGCAGTCCCGGGACAGGGTACAATCAGCCCCAGCATTTT. The whole variable domain, remainder taken from reference TRBV5-1 and TRBJ1-5, is KAGVTQTPRYLIKTRGQQVTLSCSPISGHRSVSWYQQTPGQGLQFLFEYFSETQRNKGNFPGRFSGRQFSNSRSEMNVSTLELGDSALYLCASSPGTGYNQPQHFGDGTRLSIL.

V is TRBV27 and J is TRBJ2-7; TRBD1 aligns across 10 bases. This CDR3 comprises 13 residues. After removal of 8 bases from V and 2 bases from J, the junction contained 3 bases not matched to a gene. Germline assignment: CDR1 MNHEY and CDR2 SMNVEV (reference sequence). The CDR3 nucleotides are TGTGCCAGCCTTGGACAGGGGGCCTACGAGCAGTACTTC. Amino acid sequence: CASLGQGAYEQYF.

The sample holds one count of this clone. The genes are TRBV5-4 and TRBJ2-3; D is possibly TRBD2 (6 bases). Germline V gives CDR1 SGHNT, CDR2 YYREEE (reference sequence). The CDR3 totals 15 residues. Deletions cut 4 bases from V and 0 bases from J, with 12 bases between. The chain's CDR3 is CASSRETASTDTQYF. In nucleotides, the CDR3 is TGTGCCAGCAGCCGGGAGACAGCTAGCACAGATACGCAGTATTTT.

The chain joins TRBV7-2 to TRBJ1-5, with D hard to call. Germline V CDR1 and CDR2: SGHTA, FQGNSA. This CDR3 is 14 amino acids long. V shed 0 bases and J shed 9 bases, with 12 bases lying between them. The CDR3 bases are TGTGCCAGCAGCTTAGCGCCCCCTCCGAGGCCCCAGCATTTT. This codes for CASSLAPPPRPQHF.

This clone was observed a handful of times. This chain joins TRBV5-1 and TRBJ2-5, with D uncertain. Germline lookup yields CDR1 SGHRS and CDR2 YFSETQ. The CDR3 covers 17 residues. The V end lost 0 bases, the J end lost 2 bases, and 17 bases lay between the germline ends. CDR3 protein: CASSLALSGGQQETQYF. The CDR3 region has the DNA TGCGCCAGCAGCTTGGCCTTATCCGGTGGGCAGCAAGAGACCCAGTACTTC.

The rearrangement uses TRBV9 and TRBJ2-7; 9 positions agree with TRBD2. This CDR3 comprises 14 residues. V lost 7 bases to trimming and J lost 2 bases; unmatched junction nucleotides: 7. CDR1 and CDR2 (germline): SGDLS, YYNGEE. This chain's CDR3 is CASAPSGVTYEQYF. CDR3 nucleotides: TGTGCCAGCGCCCCTAGCGGGGTAACCTACGAGCAGTACTTC.

The chain has TRBV19 and TRBJ2-1; D is ambiguous. Per the germline V gene, CDR1 is LNHDA and CDR2 is SQIVND (reference sequence). CDR3 length equals 15 residues. V was clipped by 6 bases and J by 0 bases, with 12 bases between them. DNA for the CDR3: TGTGCCAGTAGGCCACAGCAAGGCTCCTACAATGAGCAGTTCTTC. It translates to CASRPQQGSYNEQFF.

V is TRBV28 and J is TRBJ1-2, with D possibly matching TRBD1 (6 bases). The CDR3 contains 12 residues. V was cut by 5 bases and J by 7 bases, with 11 bases left in between. CDR1 and CDR2 from the germline V gene are MDHEN and SYDVKM. The CDR3 loop reads CASSLRQVGYTF. CDR3 nucleotide sequence: TGTGCCAGCAGTCTAAGACAGGTTGGCTACACCTTC.

This clone occurred a few times. The chain employs TRBV4-1 and TRBJ2-7; possibly TRBD1 for D (7 bases). Germline CDR1 reads MGHRA; CDR2 reads YSYEKL. With 4 bases removed from V and 3 bases from J, the gap between germline ends came to 13 bases. This CDR3 comprises 14 residues. The DNA for the CDR3 is TGCGCCAGCAGCCCTCAGGGGGGTATCTACGAGCAGTACTTC. Residues: CASSPQGGIYEQYF.